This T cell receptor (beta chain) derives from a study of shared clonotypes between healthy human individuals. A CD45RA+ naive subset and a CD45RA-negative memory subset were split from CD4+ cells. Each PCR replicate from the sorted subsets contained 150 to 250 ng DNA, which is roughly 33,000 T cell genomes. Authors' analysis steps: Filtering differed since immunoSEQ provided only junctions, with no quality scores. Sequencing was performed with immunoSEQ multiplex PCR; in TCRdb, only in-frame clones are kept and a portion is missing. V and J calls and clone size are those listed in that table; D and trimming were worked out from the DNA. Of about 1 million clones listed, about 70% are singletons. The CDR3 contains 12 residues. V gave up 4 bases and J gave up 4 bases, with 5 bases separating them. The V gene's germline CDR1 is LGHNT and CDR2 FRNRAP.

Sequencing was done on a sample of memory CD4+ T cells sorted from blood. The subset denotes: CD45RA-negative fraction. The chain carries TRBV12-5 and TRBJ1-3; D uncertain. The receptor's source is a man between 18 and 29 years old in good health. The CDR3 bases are TGTGCTAGTGGTTCAGACGGAAACACCATATATTTT. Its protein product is CASGSDGNTIYF.